This T cell receptor beta chain was sequenced during a study of breast tumors, draining lymph nodes, adjacent tissues. The sample holds a few counts of this clonotype. No antigen is known for it. Each CDR3 protein gets one entry after TCRdb re-called the multiplex PCR reads with MiXCR. The data show about 200,000 distinct CDR3 sequences, approximately 33% seen once. Axillary draining lymph nodes of breast cancer patients supplied the node samples. This CDR3 has 17 amino acids. In germline, CDR1 is KGHSH, CDR2 LQKENI. Between the trimmed V and J ends, which lost 3 bases and 0 bases, there was a span of 15 bases. Study results and limitations: The lymph node origin of tumor T cells was framed as consistent with a hypothesis, not demonstrated. Compared with lymph nodes, tumors were less diverse; compared with nontumor tissue, more. The data were judged consistent with most tumor T cells coming from lymph node and expanding in tumor.

Source material: axillary lymph node tissue. This clonotype originated in a female donor with breast cancer. Some clones in this sample may be carry-over from other donors' samples. The V and J genes are TRBV18 and TRBJ1-3; tentative D call: TRBD1 (5 bases). CDR3 DNA sequence: TGTGCCAGCTCACCTCACGCGGGGACCTTCTCTGGAAACACCATATATTTT. Amino acid sequence: CASSPHAGTFSGNTIYF.